This T cell receptor (beta chain) was recovered during a study of regulatory T cells in long-lasting Graves disease. Trimming at V came to 5 bases and at J to 6 bases, leaving 8 bases not matched to a gene. The germline CDR1 and CDR2 sequences are SGHTA and FQGNSA. The CDR3 is 14 residues long. Indicated time point: newly diagnosed GD, antithyroid drugs for less than 3 months. Construction of the TCR library relied on RNA isolated from PBMCs. According to the study, TCR beta libraries were built with iRepertoire HTBI primers and CDR3-region Arm-PCR. Via MiXCR, TCRdb re-called the multiplex PCR reads, giving one row per CDR3 protein. The profile shows over 500,000 distinct CDR3 sequences, 15% to 20% of them singletons. These data were likewise used in another study, on T cells in Graves' hyperthyroidism and ophthalmopathy. That investigation notes: Ophthalmopathy was separated from stable hyperthyroidism by a 13 V-J model.

The sequence came from a woman aged 25 to 39 with Graves disease. Sequenced here: peripheral blood mononuclear cells (PBMCs), sampled at new diagnosis, from a patient treated with antithyroid drugs. The rearrangement joins TRBV7-2 to TRBJ2-3; 7 nucleotides match TRBD2. The CDR3 nucleotides are TGTGCCAGCAGCCGTCGTTGGGAGGGGGATACGCAGTATTTT. It translates to CASSRRWEGDTQYF.